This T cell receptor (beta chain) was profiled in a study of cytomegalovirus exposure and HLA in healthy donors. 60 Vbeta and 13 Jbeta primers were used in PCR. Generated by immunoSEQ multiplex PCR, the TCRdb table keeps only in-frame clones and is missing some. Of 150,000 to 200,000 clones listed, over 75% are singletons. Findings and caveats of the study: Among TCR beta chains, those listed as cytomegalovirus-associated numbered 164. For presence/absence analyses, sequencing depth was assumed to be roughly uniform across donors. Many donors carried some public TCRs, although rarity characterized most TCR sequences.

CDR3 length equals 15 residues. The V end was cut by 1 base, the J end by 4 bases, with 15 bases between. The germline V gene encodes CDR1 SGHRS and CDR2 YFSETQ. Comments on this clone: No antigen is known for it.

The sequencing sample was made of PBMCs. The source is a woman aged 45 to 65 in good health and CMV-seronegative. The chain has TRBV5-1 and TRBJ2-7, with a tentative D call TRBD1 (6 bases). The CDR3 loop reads CASSLRESGTYEQYF. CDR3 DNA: TGCGCCAGCAGCTTGAGAGAGTCCGGGACATACGAGCAGTACTTC. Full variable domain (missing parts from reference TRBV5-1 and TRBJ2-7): KAGVTQTPRYLIKTRGQQVTLSCSPISGHRSVSWYQQTPGQGLQFLFEYFSETQRNKGNFPGRFSGRQFSNSRSEMNVSTLELGDSALYLCASSLRESGTYEQYFGPGTRLTVT.